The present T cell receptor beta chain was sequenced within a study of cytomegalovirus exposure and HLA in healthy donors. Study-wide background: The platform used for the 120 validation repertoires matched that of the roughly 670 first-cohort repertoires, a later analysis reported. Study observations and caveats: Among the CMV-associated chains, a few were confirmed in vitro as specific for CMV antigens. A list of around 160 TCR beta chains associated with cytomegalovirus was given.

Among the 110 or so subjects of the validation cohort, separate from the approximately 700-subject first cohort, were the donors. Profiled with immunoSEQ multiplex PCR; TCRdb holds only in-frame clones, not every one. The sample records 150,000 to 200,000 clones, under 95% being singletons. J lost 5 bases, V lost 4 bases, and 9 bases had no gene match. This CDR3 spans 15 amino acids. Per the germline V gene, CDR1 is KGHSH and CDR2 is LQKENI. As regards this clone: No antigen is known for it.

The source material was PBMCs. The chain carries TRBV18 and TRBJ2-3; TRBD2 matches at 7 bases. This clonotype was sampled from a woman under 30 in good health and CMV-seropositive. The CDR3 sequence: CASSLLADYLDTQYF. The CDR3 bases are TGTGCCAGCTCACTGCTAGCGGATTACCTAGATACGCAGTATTTT.